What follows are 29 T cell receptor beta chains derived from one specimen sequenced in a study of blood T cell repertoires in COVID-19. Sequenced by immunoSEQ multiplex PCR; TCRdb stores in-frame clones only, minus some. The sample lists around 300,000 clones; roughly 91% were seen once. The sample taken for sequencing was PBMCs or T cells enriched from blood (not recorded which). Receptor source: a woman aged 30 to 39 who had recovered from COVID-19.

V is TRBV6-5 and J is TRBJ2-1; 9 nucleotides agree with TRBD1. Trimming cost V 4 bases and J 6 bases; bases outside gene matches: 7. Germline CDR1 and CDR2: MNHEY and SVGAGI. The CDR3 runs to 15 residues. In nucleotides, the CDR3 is TGTGCCAGCAGTTCGCACAGGGGGCTGAGCAATGAGCAGTTCTTC. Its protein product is CASSSHRGLSNEQFF.

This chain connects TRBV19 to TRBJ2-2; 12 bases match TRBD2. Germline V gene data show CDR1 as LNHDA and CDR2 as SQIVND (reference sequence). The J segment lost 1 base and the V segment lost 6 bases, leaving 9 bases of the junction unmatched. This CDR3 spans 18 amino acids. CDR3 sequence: CASRLPSGRVMNTGELFF. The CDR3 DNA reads TGTGCCAGTAGACTCCCTAGCGGGAGGGTGATGAACACCGGGGAGCTGTTTTTT.

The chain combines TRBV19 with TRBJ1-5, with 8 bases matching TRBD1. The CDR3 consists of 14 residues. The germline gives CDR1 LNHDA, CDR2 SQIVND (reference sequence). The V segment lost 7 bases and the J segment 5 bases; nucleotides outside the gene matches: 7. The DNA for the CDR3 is TGTGCCAGTAAAGCAACAGGGGGGGATCAGCCCCAGCATTTT. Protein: CASKATGGDQPQHF.

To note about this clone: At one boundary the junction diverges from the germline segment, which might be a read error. The CDR3 DNA is TGCGCCAGCAGCCAGGTGGGGCAGGGAGAGCGGGCCTTC. Its translation: CASSQVGQGERAF. V gene TRBV4-1 combines with J gene TRBJ2-7, with D possibly being TRBD2 (6 bases). This CDR3 comprises 13 residues. The germline gives CDR1 MGHRA, CDR2 YSYEKL.

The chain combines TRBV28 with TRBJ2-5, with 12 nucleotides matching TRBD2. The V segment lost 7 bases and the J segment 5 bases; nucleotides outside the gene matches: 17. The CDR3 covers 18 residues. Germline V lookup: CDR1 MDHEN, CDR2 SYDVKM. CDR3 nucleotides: TGTGCCAGCATAGGAGGGCCACTGACTAGCGGGAGTTTGGAGACCCAGTACTTC. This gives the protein CASIGGPLTSGSLETQYF.

The CDR3 DNA reads as TGTGCCAGCAGCGGGCAGCTATACCAAGAGACCCAGTACTTC. It yields the protein CASSGQLYQETQYF. V gene TRBV7-2 combines with J gene TRBJ2-5; D uncertain. This CDR3 comprises 14 residues. Germline V gives CDR1 SGHTA, CDR2 FQGNSA. V dropped 5 bases and J dropped 0 bases, with 10 bases sitting between them.

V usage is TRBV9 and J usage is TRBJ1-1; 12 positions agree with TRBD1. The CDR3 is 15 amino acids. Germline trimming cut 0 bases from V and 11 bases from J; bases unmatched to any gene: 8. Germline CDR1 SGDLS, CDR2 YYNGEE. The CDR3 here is CASSVEPGQGAWAFF. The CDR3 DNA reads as TGTGCCAGCAGCGTAGAGCCGGGACAGGGGGCTTGGGCTTTCTTT.

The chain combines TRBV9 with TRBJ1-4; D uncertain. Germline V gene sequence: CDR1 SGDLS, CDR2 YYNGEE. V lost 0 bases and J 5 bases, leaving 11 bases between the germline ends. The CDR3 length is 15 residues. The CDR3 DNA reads TGTGCCAGCAGCGTAGTGGTCGGTCCGAATGAAAAACTGTTTTTT. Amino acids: CASSVVVGPNEKLFF.

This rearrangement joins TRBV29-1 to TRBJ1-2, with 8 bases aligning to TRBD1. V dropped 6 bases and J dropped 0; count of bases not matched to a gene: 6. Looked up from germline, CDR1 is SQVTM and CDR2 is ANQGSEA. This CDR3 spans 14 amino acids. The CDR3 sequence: CSVGQGMTNYGYTF. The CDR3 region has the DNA TGCAGCGTAGGACAGGGAATGACTAACTATGGCTACACCTTC.

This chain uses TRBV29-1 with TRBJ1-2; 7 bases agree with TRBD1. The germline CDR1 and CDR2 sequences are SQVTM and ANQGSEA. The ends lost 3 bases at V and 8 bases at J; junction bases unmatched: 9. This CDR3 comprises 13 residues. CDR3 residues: CSVEPYEGAGYTF. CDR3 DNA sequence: TGCAGCGTTGAGCCATACGAGGGGGCAGGCTACACCTTC.

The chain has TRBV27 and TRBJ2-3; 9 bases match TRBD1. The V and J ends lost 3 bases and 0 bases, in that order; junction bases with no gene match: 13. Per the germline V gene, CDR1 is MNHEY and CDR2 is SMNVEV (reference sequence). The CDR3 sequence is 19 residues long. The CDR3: CASSFPGQGLPPSTDTQYF. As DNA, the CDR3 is TGTGCCAGCAGTTTTCCGGGACAGGGCTTACCCCCTAGCACAGATACGCAGTATTTT.

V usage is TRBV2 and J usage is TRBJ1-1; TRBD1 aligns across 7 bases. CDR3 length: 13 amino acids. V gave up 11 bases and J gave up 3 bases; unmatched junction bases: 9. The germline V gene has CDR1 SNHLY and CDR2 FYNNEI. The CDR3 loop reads CAGRQGLYTEAFF. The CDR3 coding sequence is TGTGCCGGACGACAGGGTTTGTACACTGAAGCTTTCTTT.

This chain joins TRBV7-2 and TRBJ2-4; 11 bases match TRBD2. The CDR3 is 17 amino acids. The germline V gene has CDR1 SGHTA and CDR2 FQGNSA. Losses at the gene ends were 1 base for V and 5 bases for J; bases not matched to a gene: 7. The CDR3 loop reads CASSLELAGVYQNIQYF. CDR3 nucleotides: TGTGCCAGCAGCTTAGAACTAGCGGGAGTATATCAAAACATTCAGTACTTC.

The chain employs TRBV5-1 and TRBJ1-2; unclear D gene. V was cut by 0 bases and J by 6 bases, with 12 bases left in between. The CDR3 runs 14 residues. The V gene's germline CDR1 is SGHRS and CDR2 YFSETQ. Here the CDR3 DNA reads TGCGCCAGCAGCTTGGCCTCGAGCGGTAATGGCTACACCTTC. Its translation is CASSLASSGNGYTF.

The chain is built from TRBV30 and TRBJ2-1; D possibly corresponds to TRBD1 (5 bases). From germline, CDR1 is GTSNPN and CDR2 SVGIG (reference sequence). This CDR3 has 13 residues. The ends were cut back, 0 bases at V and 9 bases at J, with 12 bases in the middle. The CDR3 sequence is CAWSVARVGEQFF. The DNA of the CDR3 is TGTGCCTGGAGTGTAGCCAGGGTTGGTGAGCAGTTCTTC.

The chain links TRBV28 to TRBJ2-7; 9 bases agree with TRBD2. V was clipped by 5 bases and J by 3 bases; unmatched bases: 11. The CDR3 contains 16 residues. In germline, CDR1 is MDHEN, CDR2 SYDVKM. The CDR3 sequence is CASSPIEGSGSYEQYF. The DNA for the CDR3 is TGTGCCAGCAGTCCCATTGAGGGTAGCGGGAGCTACGAGCAGTACTTC.

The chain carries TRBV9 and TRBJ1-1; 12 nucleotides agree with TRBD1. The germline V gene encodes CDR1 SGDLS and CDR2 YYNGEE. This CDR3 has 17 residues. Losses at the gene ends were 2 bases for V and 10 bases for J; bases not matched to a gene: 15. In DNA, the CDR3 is TGTGCCAGCAGCGTCGCTGGGACAGGGGGCCTAGTCGTTCGAGCTTTCTTT. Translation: CASSVAGTGGLVVRAFF.

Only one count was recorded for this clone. Here the CDR3 reads CASNINDRGTEAFF. CDR3 bases: TGTGCCAGCAACATCAACGACAGGGGCACTGAAGCTTTCTTT. This chain joins TRBV2 and TRBJ1-1, with 8 bases aligning to TRBD1. This CDR3 contains 14 residues. Germline CDR1 is SNHLY and CDR2 is FYNNEI. Trimming cost V 7 bases and J 4 bases; bases outside gene matches: 8.

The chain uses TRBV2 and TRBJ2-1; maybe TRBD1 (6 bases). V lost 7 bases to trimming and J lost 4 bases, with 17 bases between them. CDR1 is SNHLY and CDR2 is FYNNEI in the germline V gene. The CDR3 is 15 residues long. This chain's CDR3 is CASNPQGIGYNEQFF. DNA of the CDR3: TGTGCCAGCAACCCTCAGGGGATCGGGTACAATGAGCAGTTCTTC.

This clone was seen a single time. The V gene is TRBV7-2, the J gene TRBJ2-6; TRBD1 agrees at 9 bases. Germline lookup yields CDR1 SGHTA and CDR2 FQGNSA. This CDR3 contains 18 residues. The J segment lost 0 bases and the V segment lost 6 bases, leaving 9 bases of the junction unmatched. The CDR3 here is CASRPRTGDFSGANVLTF. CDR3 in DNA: TGTGCCAGCAGACCGAGGACAGGGGACTTCTCTGGGGCCAACGTCCTGACTTTC.

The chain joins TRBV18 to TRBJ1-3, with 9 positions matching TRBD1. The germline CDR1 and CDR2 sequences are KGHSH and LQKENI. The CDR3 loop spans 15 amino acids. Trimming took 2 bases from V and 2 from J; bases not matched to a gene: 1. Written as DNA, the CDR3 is TGTGCCAGCTCACCAAGGGACAGGGCTGGAAACACCATATATTTT. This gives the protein CASSPRDRAGNTIYF.

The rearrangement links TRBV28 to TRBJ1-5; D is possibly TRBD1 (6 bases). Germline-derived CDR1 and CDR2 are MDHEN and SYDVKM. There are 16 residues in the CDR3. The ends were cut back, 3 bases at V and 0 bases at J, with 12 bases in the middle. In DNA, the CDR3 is TGTGCCAGCAGTTTGGGACACTACGATAGCAATCAGCCCCAGCATTTT. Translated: CASSLGHYDSNQPQHF.

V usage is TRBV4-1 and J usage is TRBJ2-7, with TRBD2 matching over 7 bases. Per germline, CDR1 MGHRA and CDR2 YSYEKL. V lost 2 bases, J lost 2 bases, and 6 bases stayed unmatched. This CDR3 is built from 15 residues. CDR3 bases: TGCGCCAGCAGCCAAAAAATAGCGGGTACCTACGAGCAGTACTTC. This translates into CASSQKIAGTYEQYF.

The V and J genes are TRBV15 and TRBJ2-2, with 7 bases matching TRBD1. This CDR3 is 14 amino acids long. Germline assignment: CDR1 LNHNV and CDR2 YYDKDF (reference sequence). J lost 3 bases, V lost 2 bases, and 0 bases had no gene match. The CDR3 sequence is CATSRQGDTGELFF. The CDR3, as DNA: TGTGCCACCAGCAGACAGGGGGACACCGGGGAGCTGTTTTTT.

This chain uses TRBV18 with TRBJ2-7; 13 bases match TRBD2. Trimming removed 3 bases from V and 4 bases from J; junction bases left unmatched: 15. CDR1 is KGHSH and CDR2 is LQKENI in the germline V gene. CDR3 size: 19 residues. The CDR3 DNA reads TGTGCCAGCTCACCGATTAGAATGGGACTAGCGGGAAACAAGTACGAGCAGTACTTC. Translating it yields CASSPIRMGLAGNKYEQYF.

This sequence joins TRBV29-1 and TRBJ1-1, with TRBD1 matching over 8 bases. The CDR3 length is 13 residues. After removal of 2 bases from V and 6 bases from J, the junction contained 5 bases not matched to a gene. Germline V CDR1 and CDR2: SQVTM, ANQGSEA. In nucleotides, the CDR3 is TGCAGCGTTGAACGACAGGGGCGGGCTGAAGCTTTCTTT. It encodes CSVERQGRAEAFF.

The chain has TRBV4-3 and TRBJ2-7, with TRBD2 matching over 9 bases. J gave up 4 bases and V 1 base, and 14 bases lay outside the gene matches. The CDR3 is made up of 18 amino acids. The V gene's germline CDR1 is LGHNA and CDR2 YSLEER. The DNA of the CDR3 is TGCGCCAGCAGCCAAGGGCGGAATAGCGGGAGTTATGGGTACGAGCAGTACTTC. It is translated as CASSQGRNSGSYGYEQYF.

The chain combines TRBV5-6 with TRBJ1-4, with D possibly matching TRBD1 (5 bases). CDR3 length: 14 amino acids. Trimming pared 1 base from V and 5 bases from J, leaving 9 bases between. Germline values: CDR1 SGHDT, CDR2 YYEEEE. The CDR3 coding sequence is TGTGCCAGCAGCTTGTCAGGGAACAATGAAAAACTGTTTTTT. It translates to CASSLSGNNEKLFF.

The CDR3 region has the DNA TGTGCCTGGAGTGTAGGGACAGGGTATGAAAAACTGTTTTTT. Translating gives CAWSVGTGYEKLFF. The chain employs TRBV30 and TRBJ1-4; 9 bases agree with TRBD1. Trimming cost V 0 bases and J 6 bases; bases outside gene matches: 2. The germline V gene has CDR1 GTSNPN and CDR2 SVGIG (reference sequence). This CDR3 spans 14 amino acids.